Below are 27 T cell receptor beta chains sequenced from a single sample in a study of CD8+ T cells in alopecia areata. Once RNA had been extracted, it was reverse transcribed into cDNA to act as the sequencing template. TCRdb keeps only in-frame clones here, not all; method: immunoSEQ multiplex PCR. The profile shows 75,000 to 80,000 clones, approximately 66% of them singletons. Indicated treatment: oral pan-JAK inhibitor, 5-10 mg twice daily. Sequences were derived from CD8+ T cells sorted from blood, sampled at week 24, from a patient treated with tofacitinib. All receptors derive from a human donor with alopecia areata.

Written as DNA, the CDR3 is TGTGCCAGCAGTTTTCGGCAGGGGGGTCAGCCCCAGCATTTT. As protein: CASSFRQGGQPQHF. The J gene is TRBJ1-5, the V gene TRBV28; 7 bases are shared with TRBD1. The CDR3 contains 14 residues. CDR1 MDHEN and CDR2 SYDVKM come from the germline V gene. V was pared by 3 bases and J by 6 bases, with 5 bases of the junction left unmatched.

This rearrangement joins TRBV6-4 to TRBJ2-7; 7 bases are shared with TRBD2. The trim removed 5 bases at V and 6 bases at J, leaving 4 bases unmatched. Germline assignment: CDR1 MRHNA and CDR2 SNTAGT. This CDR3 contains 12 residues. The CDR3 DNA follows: TGTGCCAGCAGTTTGACTAGCTCCGAGCAGTACTTC. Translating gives CASSLTSSEQYF.

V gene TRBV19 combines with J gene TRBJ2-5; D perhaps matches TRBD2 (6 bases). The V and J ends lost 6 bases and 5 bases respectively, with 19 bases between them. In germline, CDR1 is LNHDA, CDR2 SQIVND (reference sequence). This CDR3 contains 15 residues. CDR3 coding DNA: TGTGCCAGTAGCGCCGCGGGAACGGCATGGGAGACCCAGTACTTC. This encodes CASSAAGTAWETQYF.

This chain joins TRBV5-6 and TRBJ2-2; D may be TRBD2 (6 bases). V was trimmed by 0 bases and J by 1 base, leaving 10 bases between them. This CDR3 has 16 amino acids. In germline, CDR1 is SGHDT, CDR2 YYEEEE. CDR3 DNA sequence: TGTGCCAGCAGCTTGGGGACTACTTTGAACACCGGGGAGCTGTTTTTT. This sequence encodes CASSLGTTLNTGELFF.

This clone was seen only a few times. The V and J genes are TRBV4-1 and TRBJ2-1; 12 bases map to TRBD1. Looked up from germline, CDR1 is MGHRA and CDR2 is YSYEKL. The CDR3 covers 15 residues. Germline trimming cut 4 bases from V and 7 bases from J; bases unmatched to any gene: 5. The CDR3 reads CASSPGQGARNEQFF. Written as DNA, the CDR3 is TGCGCCAGCAGCCCGGGACAGGGGGCGCGAAATGAGCAGTTCTTC.

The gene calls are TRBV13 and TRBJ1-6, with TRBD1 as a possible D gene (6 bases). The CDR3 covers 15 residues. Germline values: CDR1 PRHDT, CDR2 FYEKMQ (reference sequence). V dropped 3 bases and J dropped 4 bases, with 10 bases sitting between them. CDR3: CASSLDSLYNSPLHF. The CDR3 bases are TGTGCCAGCAGCTTGGACAGTCTATATAATTCACCCCTCCACTTT.

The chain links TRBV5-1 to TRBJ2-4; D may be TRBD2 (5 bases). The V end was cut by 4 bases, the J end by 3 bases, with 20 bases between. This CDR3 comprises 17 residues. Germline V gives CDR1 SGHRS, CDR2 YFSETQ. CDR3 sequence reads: CASSPHLADGSKNIQYF. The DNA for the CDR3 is TGCGCCAGCAGCCCTCATCTAGCCGACGGAAGCAAAAACATTCAGTACTTC.

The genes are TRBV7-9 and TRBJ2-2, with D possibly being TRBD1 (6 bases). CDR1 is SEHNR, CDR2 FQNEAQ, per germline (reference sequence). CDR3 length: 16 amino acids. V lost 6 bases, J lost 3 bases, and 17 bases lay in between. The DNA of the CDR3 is TGTGCCAGCAGTACGACAGGAATGCTTGACACCGGGGAGCTGTTTTTT. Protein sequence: CASSTTGMLDTGELFF. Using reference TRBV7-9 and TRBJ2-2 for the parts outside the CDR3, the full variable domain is DTGVSQNPRHKITKRGQNVTFRCDPISEHNRLYWYRQTLGQGPEFLTYFQNEAQLEKSRLLSDRFSAERPKGSFSTLEIQRTEQGDSAMYLCASSTTGMLDTGELFFGEGSRLTVL.

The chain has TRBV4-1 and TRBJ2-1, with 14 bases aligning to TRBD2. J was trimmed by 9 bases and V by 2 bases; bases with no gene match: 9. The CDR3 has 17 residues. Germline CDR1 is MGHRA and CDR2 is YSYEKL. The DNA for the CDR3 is TGCGCCAGCAGCCAACCAGGGACTAGCGGGAGAGGGGGTGAGCAGTTCTTC. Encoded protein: CASSQPGTSGRGGEQFF.

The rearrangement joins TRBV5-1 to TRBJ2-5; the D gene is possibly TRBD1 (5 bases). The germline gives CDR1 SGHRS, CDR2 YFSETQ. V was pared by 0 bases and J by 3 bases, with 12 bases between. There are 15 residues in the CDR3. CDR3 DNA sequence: TGCGCCAGCAGCTTGGATTACAGGCAAAAAGAGACCCAGTACTTC. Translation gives CASSLDYRQKETQYF.

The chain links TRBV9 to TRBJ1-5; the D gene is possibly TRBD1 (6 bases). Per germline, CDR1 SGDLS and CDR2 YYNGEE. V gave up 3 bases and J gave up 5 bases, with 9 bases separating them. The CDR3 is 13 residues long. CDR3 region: CASSEEGDQPQHF. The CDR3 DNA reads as TGTGCCAGCAGCGAGGAGGGGGATCAGCCCCAGCATTTT.

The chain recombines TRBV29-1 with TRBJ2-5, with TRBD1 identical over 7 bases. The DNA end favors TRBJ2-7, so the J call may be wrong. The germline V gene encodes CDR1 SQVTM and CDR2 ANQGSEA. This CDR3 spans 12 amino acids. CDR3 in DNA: TGCAGCGTTGTAGCGTCAGGGGGCGAGCAGTACTTC. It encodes CSVVASGGEQYF.

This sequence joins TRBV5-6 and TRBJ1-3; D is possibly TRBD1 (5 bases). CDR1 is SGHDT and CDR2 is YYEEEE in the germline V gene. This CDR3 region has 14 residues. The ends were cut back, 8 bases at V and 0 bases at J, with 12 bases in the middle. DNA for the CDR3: TGTGCCAGACCGGGACGTAGCTCTGGAAACACCATATATTTT. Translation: CARPGRSSGNTIYF. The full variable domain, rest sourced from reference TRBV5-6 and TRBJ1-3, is DAGVTQSPTHLIKTRGQQVTLRCSPKSGHDTVSWYQQALGQGPQFIFQYYEEEERQRGNFPDRFSGHQFPNYSSELNVNALLLGDSALYLCARPGRSSGNTIYFGEGSWLTVV.

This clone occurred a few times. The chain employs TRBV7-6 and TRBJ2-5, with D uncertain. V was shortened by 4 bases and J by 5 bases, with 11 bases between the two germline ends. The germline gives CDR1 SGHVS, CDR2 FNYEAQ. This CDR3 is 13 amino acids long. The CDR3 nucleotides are TGTGCCAGCAGCTCTCCTGAGTGGGAGACCCAGTACTTC. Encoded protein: CASSSPEWETQYF.

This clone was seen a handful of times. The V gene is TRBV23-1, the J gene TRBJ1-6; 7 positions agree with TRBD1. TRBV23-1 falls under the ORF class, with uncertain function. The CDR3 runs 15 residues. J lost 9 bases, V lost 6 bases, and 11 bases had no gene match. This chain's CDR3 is CASSQDGEGASPLHF. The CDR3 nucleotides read TGCGCCAGCAGCCAAGATGGAGAGGGGGCTTCACCCCTCCACTTT.

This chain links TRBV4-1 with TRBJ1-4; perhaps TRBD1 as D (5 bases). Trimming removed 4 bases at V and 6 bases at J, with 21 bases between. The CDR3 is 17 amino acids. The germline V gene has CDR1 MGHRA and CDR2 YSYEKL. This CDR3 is CASSRNEQADSYEKLFF. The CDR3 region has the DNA TGCGCCAGCAGCCGGAACGAACAGGCAGACAGTTATGAAAAACTGTTTTTT.

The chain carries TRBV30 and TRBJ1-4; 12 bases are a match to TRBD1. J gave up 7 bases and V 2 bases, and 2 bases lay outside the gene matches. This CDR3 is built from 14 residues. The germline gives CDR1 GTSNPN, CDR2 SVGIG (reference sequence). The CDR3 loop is CAWSLGQGAEKLFF. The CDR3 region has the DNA TGTGCCTGGAGTTTGGGACAGGGGGCTGAAAAACTGTTTTTT.

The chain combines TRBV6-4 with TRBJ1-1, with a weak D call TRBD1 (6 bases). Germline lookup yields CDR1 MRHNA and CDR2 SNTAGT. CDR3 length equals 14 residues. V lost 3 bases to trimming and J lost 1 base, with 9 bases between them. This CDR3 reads CASSEGGPNTEAFF. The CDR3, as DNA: TGTGCCAGCAGTGAAGGGGGGCCGAACACTGAAGCTTTCTTT.

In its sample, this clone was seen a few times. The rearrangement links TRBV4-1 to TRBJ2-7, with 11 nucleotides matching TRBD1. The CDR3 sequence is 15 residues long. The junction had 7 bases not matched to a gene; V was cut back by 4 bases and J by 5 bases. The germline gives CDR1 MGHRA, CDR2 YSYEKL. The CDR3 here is CASSLRGQGVNEQYF. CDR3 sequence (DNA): TGCGCCAGCAGCCTCAGGGGACAGGGGGTCAACGAGCAGTACTTC.

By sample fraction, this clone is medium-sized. The CDR3 region is CASSHSSSGNEQFF. DNA of the CDR3: TGTGCCAGCAGCCATTCGTCTAGCGGAAATGAGCAGTTCTTC. The rearrangement joins TRBV14 to TRBJ2-1; 7 bases map to TRBD2. Germline V gene data show CDR1 as SGHDN and CDR2 as FVKESK. V lost 3 bases to trimming and J lost 7 bases; unmatched junction nucleotides: 6. The CDR3 covers 14 residues. Together with reference TRBV14 and TRBJ2-1, the CDR3 gives the full variable domain: EAGVTQFPSHSVIEKGQTVTLRCDPISGHDNLYWYRRVMGKEIKFLLHFVKESKQDESGMPNNRFLAERTGGTYSTLKVQPAELEDSGVYFCASSHSSSGNEQFFGPGTRLTVL.

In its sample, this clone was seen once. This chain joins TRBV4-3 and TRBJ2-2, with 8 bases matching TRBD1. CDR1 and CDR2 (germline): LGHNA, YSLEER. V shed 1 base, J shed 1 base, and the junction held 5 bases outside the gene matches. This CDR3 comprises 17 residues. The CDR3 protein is CASSQVTGGWNTGELFF. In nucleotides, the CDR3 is TGCGCCAGCAGCCAAGTCACAGGGGGTTGGAACACCGGGGAGCTGTTTTTT.

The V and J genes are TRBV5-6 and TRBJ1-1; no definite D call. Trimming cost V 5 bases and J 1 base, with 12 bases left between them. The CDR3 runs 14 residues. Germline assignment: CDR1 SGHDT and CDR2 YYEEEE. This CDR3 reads CASRESTGNTEAFF. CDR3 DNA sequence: TGTGCCAGCAGGGAAAGTACGGGGAACACTGAAGCTTTCTTT. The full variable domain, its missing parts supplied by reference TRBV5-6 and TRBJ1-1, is DAGVTQSPTHLIKTRGQQVTLRCSPKSGHDTVSWYQQALGQGPQFIFQYYEEEERQRGNFPDRFSGHQFPNYSSELNVNALLLGDSALYLCASRESTGNTEAFFGQGTRLTVV.

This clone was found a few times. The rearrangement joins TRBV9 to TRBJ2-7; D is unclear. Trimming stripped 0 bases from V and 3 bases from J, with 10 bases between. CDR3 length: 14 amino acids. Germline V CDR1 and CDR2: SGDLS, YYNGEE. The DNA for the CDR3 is TGTGCCAGCAGCGTAGGAGACACGTACTACGAGCAGTACTTC. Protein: CASSVGDTYYEQYF.

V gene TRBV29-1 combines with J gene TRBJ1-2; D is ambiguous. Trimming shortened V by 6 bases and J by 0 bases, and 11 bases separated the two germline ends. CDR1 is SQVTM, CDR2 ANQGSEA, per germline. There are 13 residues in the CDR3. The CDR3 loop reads CSVRQPSNYGYTF. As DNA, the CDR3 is TGCAGCGTCCGACAACCTTCTAACTATGGCTACACCTTC. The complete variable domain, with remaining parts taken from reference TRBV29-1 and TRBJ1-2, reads SAVISQKPSRDICQRGTSLTIQCQVDSQVTMMFWYRQQPGQSLTLIATANQGSEATYESGFVIDKFPISRPNLTFSTLTVSNMSPEDSSIYLCSVRQPSNYGYTFGSGTRLTVV.

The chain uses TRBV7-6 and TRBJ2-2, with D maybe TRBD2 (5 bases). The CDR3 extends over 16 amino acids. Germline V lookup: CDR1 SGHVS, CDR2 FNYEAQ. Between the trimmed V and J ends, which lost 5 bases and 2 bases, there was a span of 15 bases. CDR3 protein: CASSPPSGINTGELFF. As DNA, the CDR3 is TGTGCCAGCAGCCCGCCCTCCGGGATAAACACCGGGGAGCTGTTTTTT. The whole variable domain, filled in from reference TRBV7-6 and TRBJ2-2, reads GAGVSQSPRYKVTKRGQDVALRCDPISGHVSLYWYRQALGQGPEFLTYFNYEAQQDKSGLPNDRFSAERPEGSISTLTIQRTEQRDSAMYRCASSPPSGINTGELFFGEGSRLTVL.

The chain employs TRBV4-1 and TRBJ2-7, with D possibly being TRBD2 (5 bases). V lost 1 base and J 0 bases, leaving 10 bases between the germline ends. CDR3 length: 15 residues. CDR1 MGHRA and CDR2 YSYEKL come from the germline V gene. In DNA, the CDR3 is TGCGCCAGCAGCCAAGCCAGCGGACCCTCCTACGAGCAGTACTTC. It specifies CASSQASGPSYEQYF.

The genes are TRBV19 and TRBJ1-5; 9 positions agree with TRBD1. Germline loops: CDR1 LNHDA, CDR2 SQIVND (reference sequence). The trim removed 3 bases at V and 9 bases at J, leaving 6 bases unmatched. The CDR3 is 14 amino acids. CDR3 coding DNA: TGTGCCAGTAGTATTGGGACAGGGTGGGTGCCCCAGCATTTT. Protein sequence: CASSIGTGWVPQHF.